This T cell receptor beta chain was found in a study of shared clonotypes between healthy human individuals. Study at large: CD4 naive and memory got three plates each, CD8 naive two, CD8 memory one.

Study-wide findings and caveats: Sharing across four donors was highest in naive CD4 (around 5%) and lowest in memory CD8 (about 0.4%). Memory subsets had estimated richness that was generally smaller than that of naive subsets.

The CDR3 has 13 residues. Trimming took 3 bases from V and 5 from J, leaving 11 bases between them. Per germline, CDR1 SGHNT and CDR2 YYREEE (reference sequence). It was at deep level that the assay was run. Libraries were prepared by immunoSEQ multiplex PCR; TCRdb keeps only in-frame clonotypes and omits some of them. Altogether over a million clones are present, 96% being singletons, with the ten largest covering approximately 1.2%. Points on this clone: What it binds is unknown.

This chain connects TRBV5-4 to TRBJ2-5; D might be TRBD1 (6 bases). This sequence was found in a man under 40 in good health. Sequencing used naive CD4+ T cells sorted from blood. Documented subset: CD45RA+ positively selected. For the CDR3, the DNA is TGTGCCAGCAGCTCGCAGGGGTGGGAGACCCAGTACTTC. Its protein product is CASSSQGWETQYF.